The 23 T cell receptor beta chains listed next were all sequenced from one sample in a study of human T cells and chemical hapten exposure. TCRdb used MiXCR to reprocess the RACE reads, holding one entry per CDR3 protein. The sample contains 85,000 to 95,000 distinct CDR3 sequences, about 10% of which appear only once. Time point noted: patch test 2, 6 weeks after DPC sensitization. Treatment indicated: therapeutic diphenylcyclopropenone sensitization with weekly scalp DPC. Sequences were derived from whole blood, sampled in connection with sensitization to the hapten diphenylcyclopropenone (DPC). These receptors came from a middle-aged man with alopecia areata. Some clones in this sample may be carry-over from other donors' samples.

This clonotype was counted between two and nine times. V usage is TRBV4-3 and J usage is TRBJ2-3; 9 nucleotides line up with TRBD2. The CDR3 has 22 amino acids. The trim removed 2 bases at V and 0 bases at J, leaving 21 bases unmatched. CDR1 LGHNA and CDR2 YSLEER come from the germline V gene. The CDR3: CASSQYTGTSQIQGTSTDTQYF. The DNA for the CDR3 is TGCGCCAGCAGCCAATATACCGGGACTAGCCAAATCCAGGGGACTAGCACAGATACGCAGTATTTT.

This chain joins TRBV30 and TRBJ2-5, with D uncertain. The CDR3 length is 12 residues. V was shortened by 1 base and J by 4 bases, with 7 bases between the two germline ends. From germline, CDR1 is GTSNPN and CDR2 SVGIG (reference sequence). The CDR3 sequence is CAWSGSIETQYF. The CDR3 region has the DNA TGTGCCTGGAGTGGGAGTATAGAGACCCAGTACTTC. Full variable domain (outside the CDR3, taken from reference TRBV30 and TRBJ2-5): SQTIHQWPATLVQPVGSPLSLECTVEGTSNPNLYWYRQAAGRGLQLLFYSVGIGQISSEVPQNLSASRPQDRQFILSSKKLLLSDSGFYLCAWSGSIETQYFGPGTRLLVL.

V and J are TRBV30 and TRBJ2-3; D is unresolved. The V and J ends lost 1 base and 5 bases respectively, with 4 bases between them. This CDR3 region has 11 residues. In germline, CDR1 is GTSNPN, CDR2 SVGIG (reference sequence). CDR3 coding DNA: TGTGCCTGGAGTGGAGGAGATACGCAGTATTTT. Encoded protein: CAWSGGDTQYF.

In its sample, this clonotype was seen a few times. The chain joins TRBV27 to TRBJ2-5; maybe TRBD1 (6 bases). The CDR3 length is 15 residues. The ends were cut back, 6 bases at V and 3 bases at J, with 17 bases in the middle. Germline lookup yields CDR1 MNHEY and CDR2 SMNVEV (reference sequence). The DNA of the CDR3 is TGTGCCAGCAGCCGCTACTACAGGGCAAAAGAGACCCAGTACTTC. Amino acids: CASSRYYRAKETQYF.

This clonotype was picked up a small number of times. This chain joins TRBV4-2 and TRBJ2-1; 12 bases are shared with TRBD2. The CDR3 has 17 residues. Germline CDR1 and CDR2: LGHNA and YNFKEQ. The V and J ends lost 2 bases and 7 bases, in that order; junction bases with no gene match: 9. The chain's CDR3 is CASSQLASGRARNEQFF. The CDR3 DNA reads TGTGCCAGCAGCCAATTAGCTAGCGGGAGGGCCCGGAATGAGCAGTTCTTC.

This chain connects TRBV27 to TRBJ1-2; tentatively, D is TRBD1 (5 bases). Trimming removed 8 bases at V and 4 bases at J, with 26 bases between. The CDR3 has 17 residues. Germline assignment: CDR1 MNHEY and CDR2 SMNVEV (reference sequence). The CDR3 DNA reads TGTGCCAGCGCCACACCAGGGACCGACCGACAACTCTATGGCTACACCTTC. Its protein product is CASATPGTDRQLYGYTF.

Many counts were recorded for this clonotype. The chain uses TRBV21-1 and TRBJ2-7; the table's D gene call, TRBD2, was not cross checked with the DNA. TRBV21-1 is shown as a pseudogene. This CDR3 contains 17 residues. For the CDR3, the DNA is TGTGCCAGCAAGGTCCAAGGAGGGGAGGCGAGGATCTACGAGCAGTACGTC. As protein: CASKVQGGEARIYEQYV.

This clonotype appeared many times. The V gene is TRBV7-2, the J gene TRBJ1-4; no firm D call. The CDR3 length is 12 residues. Germline-derived CDR1 and CDR2 are SGHTA and FQGNSA. V lost 5 bases to trimming and J lost 12 bases, with 13 bases between them. The CDR3 protein is CASSQEGFELFF. As DNA, the CDR3 is TGTGCCAGCAGCCAGGAGGGCTTTGAACTGTTTTTT.

This sequence joins TRBV29-1 and TRBJ2-1; possible D gene TRBD2, 6 bases. Germline CDR1 and CDR2: SQVTM and ANQGSEA. The V end lost 4 bases, the J end lost 9 bases, and 10 bases lay between the germline ends. The CDR3 is 11 amino acids. The DNA of the CDR3 is TGCAGCGTTGTGCGGGGTGGTGAGCAGTTCTTC. Protein product: CSVVRGGEQFF.

The chain carries TRBV9 and TRBJ1-1; no firm D call. V was clipped by 0 bases and J by 6 bases, with 12 bases between them. CDR3 length equals 14 residues. Germline V lookup: CDR1 SGDLS, CDR2 YYNGEE. CDR3 sequence reads: CASSVVSGVPEAFF. The CDR3 DNA sequence: TGTGCCAGCAGCGTAGTATCCGGGGTTCCTGAAGCTTTCTTT.

The chain uses TRBV7-8 and TRBJ2-2; 7 bases match TRBD2. CDR1 is SGHVS and CDR2 is FQNEAQ in the germline V gene. V dropped 2 bases and J dropped 1; count of bases not matched to a gene: 1. The CDR3 runs 15 residues. Here the CDR3 DNA reads TGTGCCAGCAGCTTATCTAGCGGGAACACCGGGGAGCTGTTTTTT. This gives the protein CASSLSSGNTGELFF.

This clonotype was found a few times. The genes are TRBV6-2 or TRBV6-3 and TRBJ2-3, with 12 bases aligning to TRBD2. The CDR3 is made up of 15 amino acids. V gave up 6 bases and J gave up 5 bases; unmatched junction bases: 6. Germline lookup yields CDR1 MNHEY and CDR2 SVGEGT. CDR3 coding DNA: TGTGCCAGCAGAAGACTAGCGGGAGAGATAGATACGCAGTATTTT. This sequence encodes CASRRLAGEIDTQYF.

The chain joins TRBV5-1 to TRBJ2-1; no reliable D call. This CDR3 spans 13 amino acids. The V gene lost 8 bases and the J gene lost 0 bases, with 9 bases spanning the gap. In germline, CDR1 is SGHRS, CDR2 YFSETQ. CDR3 in DNA: TGCGCCAGTTCCTTAAGCTCCTACAATGAGCAGTTCTTC. Translated: CASSLSSYNEQFF.

In its sample, this clonotype was seen a few times. J is TRBJ2-1 and V is TRBV7-9, with D possibly TRBD2 on 6 matching bases. V was pared by 2 bases and J by 0 bases, with 14 bases between. The CDR3 has 17 amino acids. The germline gives CDR1 SEHNR, CDR2 FQNEAQ (reference sequence). Written as DNA, the CDR3 is TGTGCCAGCAGCTTAACCACGGGACTTCGCTCCTACAATGAGCAGTTCTTC. Amino acids: CASSLTTGLRSYNEQFF.

This clonotype was recorded a few times. The chain combines TRBV20-1 with TRBJ2-4, with D perhaps TRBD2 (6 bases). The CDR3 has 14 residues. Trimming stripped 6 bases from V and 1 base from J, with 13 bases between. Germline V gene sequence: CDR1 DFQATT, CDR2 SNEGSKA (reference sequence). CDR3 DNA: TGCAGTGCGGAGCCGAGCGGGGCCAAAAACATTCAGTACTTC. Amino acid sequence: CSAEPSGAKNIQYF.

There are a few counts of this clonotype. The chain combines TRBV6-5 with TRBJ1-1; D is possibly TRBD1 (6 bases). Deletions cut 2 bases from V and 6 bases from J, with 16 bases between. The CDR3 sequence is 15 residues long. The germline V gene encodes CDR1 MNHEY and CDR2 SVGAGI. In DNA form, the CDR3 reads TGTGCCAGCAGTTACGGGGGGCACGGGGTCGCTGAAGCTTTCTTT. It yields the protein CASSYGGHGVAEAFF.

The genes are TRBV28 and TRBJ2-1, with 8 positions matching TRBD2. V lost 7 bases and J lost 8; bases outside the gene matches: 7. Germline CDR1 MDHEN, CDR2 SYDVKM. This CDR3 has 13 residues. DNA of the CDR3: TGTGCCAGCACGGGGACTAGACGCGATGAGCAGTTCTTC. Translating gives CASTGTRRDEQFF.

This clonotype has ten or more counts. This chain links TRBV9 with TRBJ1-4; D unresolved. The V end lost 0 bases, the J end lost 0 bases, and 3 bases lay between the germline ends. Germline CDR1 and CDR2: SGDLS and YYNGEE. The length of the CDR3 is 14 residues. The CDR3 is CASSVDTTNEKLFF. The CDR3 DNA is TGTGCCAGCAGCGTAGATACAACTAATGAAAAACTGTTTTTT.

The CDR3 region is CASSQLLGLLLGNEQFF. The CDR3 coding sequence is TGCGCCAGCAGCCAACTATTAGGACTCCTCCTGGGCAATGAGCAGTTCTTC. The chain carries TRBV4-1 and TRBJ2-1; possibly TRBD2 for D (5 bases). CDR1 and CDR2 from the germline V gene are MGHRA and YSYEKL. The CDR3 contains 17 residues. Trimming pared 2 bases from V and 6 bases from J, leaving 20 bases between.

This clonotype came up many times. This chain joins TRBV2 and TRBJ1-5, with D unresolved. The CDR3 contains 16 residues. The germline V and J ends were trimmed by 0 bases and 9 bases, with 18 bases remaining between them. Germline CDR1 reads SNHLY; CDR2 reads FYNNEI. CDR3 DNA: TGTGCCAGCAGTGAAGCGCTAGCAACGTTTTCTTCGCCCCAGCATTTT. It specifies CASSEALATFSSPQHF.

This clonotype was detected many times. The CDR3 nucleotides are TGTGCCAGCTGGCACAGCGGTCTGGGGTTGGGGTCACCCCTCCACTTT. Translated: CASWHSGLGLGSPLHF. This sequence joins TRBV6-6 and TRBJ1-6; D remains unclear. V was clipped by 8 bases and J by 10 bases, with 24 bases between them. Germline-derived CDR1 and CDR2 are MNHNY and SVGAGI (reference sequence). This CDR3 is 16 amino acids long.

V is TRBV20-1 and J is TRBJ1-5; D unclear. V gave up 0 bases and J gave up 0 bases, with 3 bases separating them. The CDR3 covers 13 residues. The germline CDR1 and CDR2 sequences are DFQATT and SNEGSKA (reference sequence). The CDR3 sequence is CSARDYSNQPQHF. The CDR3 region has the DNA TGCAGTGCTAGAGATTATAGCAATCAGCCCCAGCATTTT.

This clonotype was seen many times. This chain connects TRBV5-6 to TRBJ1-1; 9 nucleotides line up with TRBD1. CDR1 is SGHDT and CDR2 is YYEEEE in the germline V gene. J gave up 1 base and V 4 bases, and 8 bases lay outside the gene matches. This CDR3 comprises 16 residues. The CDR3 DNA is TGTGCCAGCAGCCTAGGGACAGGGAGAAGGAACACTGAAGCTTTCTTT. Translated: CASSLGTGRRNTEAFF. Looking up the rest from reference TRBV5-6 and TRBJ1-1 gives the full variable domain: DAGVTQSPTHLIKTRGQQVTLRCSPKSGHDTVSWYQQALGQGPQFIFQYYEEEERQRGNFPDRFSGHQFPNYSSELNVNALLLGDSALYLCASSLGTGRRNTEAFFGQGTRLTVV.